This T cell receptor (beta chain) was profiled in a study of Graves' ophthalmopathy and Graves' hyperthyroidism. As the template, RNA transcripts were used to amplify TCR beta CDR3 regions. The workflow started with a first-round RT-PCR run with HTBI primers and then moved on to a second-round multiplex PCR. TCRdb reanalysed the multiplex PCR reads using MiXCR and keeps one entry per CDR3 protein. The repertoire has over a million distinct CDR3 sequences, about two fifths of them found once; the top ten carry around 10%. Newly diagnosed, the hyperthyroidism patients had under 2 months' duration and were aged 18 to 65. A diagnosis was made from clinical symptoms together with serum thyroxine, TRAb, thyroid ultrasound and orbital computed tomography. Trimming took 3 bases from V and 4 from J; bases not matched to a gene: 7. CDR3 size: 15 residues. CDR1 and CDR2 from the germline V gene are DFQATT and SNEGSKA (reference sequence).

Overall study results and limits: Detection in blood was also observed for most expanded thyroid clonotypes above 0.001 frequency.

This clonotype occurred many times. The antigen is not known. This TCR was recovered from an adult man with Graves' hyperthyroidism. The specimen sequenced was peripheral blood or thyroid tissue (not recorded which). The chain combines TRBV20-1 with TRBJ2-5; 11 bases are a match to TRBD2. The CDR3 region has the DNA TGCAGTGCTAGTCCGCTAGCGGGAGGTTCAGAGACCCAGTACTTC. Translating it yields CSASPLAGGSETQYF.